This T cell receptor beta chain was captured in a study of shared clonotypes between healthy human individuals. As to this clone: Other DNA variants within this sample encode the same CDR3.

CDR3 length: 11 amino acids. The V gene's germline CDR1 is SEHNR and CDR2 FQNEAQ (reference sequence). V was pared by 6 bases and J by 2 bases, with 5 bases between. Repertoires were generated with immunoSEQ multiplex PCR, while TCRdb's copy carries only in-frame clones and drops some. The sample lists roughly 1,800,000 clones, about 95% occurring once. Naive CD8 isolation took CD45RO-negative cells positively selected for CCR7 and excluded terminally differentiated effector memory CD45RA+ cells. The genes are TRBV7-9 and TRBJ2-7; D ambiguous. Sequencing used naive CD8+ T cells sorted from blood. This clonotype originated in a man younger than 35 in good health. The CDR3 DNA is TGTGCCAGCAGTTCAACCTACGAGCAGTACTTC. Encoded protein: CASSSTYEQYF.